This record looks at one TCR beta chain sequence and its context. Clones were sequenced by immunoSEQ multiplex PCR, and TCRdb holds only the in-frame ones, with some missing. The repertoire holds 250,000 or so clones, with 85% to 90% as singletons. The CDR3 has 18 residues. Per germline, CDR1 MDHEN and CDR2 SYDVKM. V shed 5 bases, J shed 0 bases, and the junction held 13 bases outside the gene matches. The data were obtained in a study of blood T cell repertoires in COVID-19. Study-wide background: Samples came from the United States, Italy and Spain, spanning acute and convalescent COVID-19.

The receptor was derived from a woman between 40 and 50 years old who had recovered from COVID-19. The chain has TRBV28 and TRBJ2-1; the match to TRBD2 covers 7 bases. Sequencing was performed on peripheral blood. This CDR3 reads CASSRIPGRGTSYNEQFF. In DNA, the CDR3 is TGTGCCAGCAGTCGCATCCCGGGGCGGGGGACCTCCTACAATGAGCAGTTCTTC.